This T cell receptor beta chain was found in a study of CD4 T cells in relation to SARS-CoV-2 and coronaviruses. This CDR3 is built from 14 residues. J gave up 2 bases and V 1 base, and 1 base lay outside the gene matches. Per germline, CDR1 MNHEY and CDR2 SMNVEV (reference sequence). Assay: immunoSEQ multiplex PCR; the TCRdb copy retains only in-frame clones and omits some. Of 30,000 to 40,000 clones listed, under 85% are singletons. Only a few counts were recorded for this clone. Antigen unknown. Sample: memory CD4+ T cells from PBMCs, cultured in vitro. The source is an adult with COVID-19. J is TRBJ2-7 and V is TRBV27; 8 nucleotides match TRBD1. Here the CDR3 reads CASSLWDRPYEQYF. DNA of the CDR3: TGTGCCAGCAGTTTATGGGACAGGCCCTACGAGCAGTACTTC.